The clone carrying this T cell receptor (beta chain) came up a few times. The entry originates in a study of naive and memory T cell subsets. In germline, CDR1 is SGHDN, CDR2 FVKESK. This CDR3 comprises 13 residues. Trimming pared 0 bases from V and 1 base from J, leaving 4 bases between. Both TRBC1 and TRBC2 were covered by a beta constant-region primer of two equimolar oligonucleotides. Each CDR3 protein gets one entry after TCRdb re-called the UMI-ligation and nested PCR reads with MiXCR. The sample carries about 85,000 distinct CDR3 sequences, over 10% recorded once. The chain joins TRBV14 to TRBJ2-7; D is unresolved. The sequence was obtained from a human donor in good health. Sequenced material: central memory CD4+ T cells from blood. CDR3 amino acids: CASSQDWSYEQYF. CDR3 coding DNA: TGTGCCAGCAGCCAAGATTGGTCCTACGAGCAGTACTTC.